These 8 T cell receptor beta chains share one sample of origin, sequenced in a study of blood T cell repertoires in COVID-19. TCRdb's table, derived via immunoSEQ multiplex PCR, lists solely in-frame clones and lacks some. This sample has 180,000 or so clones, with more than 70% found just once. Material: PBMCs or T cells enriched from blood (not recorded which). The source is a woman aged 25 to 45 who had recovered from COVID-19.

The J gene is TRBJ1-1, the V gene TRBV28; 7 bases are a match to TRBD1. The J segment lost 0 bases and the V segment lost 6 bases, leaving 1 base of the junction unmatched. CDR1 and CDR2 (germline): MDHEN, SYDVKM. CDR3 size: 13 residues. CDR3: CASRTGMNTEAFF. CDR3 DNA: TGTGCCAGCAGGACAGGGATGAACACTGAAGCTTTCTTT. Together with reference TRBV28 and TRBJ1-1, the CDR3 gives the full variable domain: DVKVTQSSRYLVKRTGEKVFLECVQDMDHENMFWYRQDPGLGLRLIYFSYDVKMKEKGDIPEGYSVSREKKERFSLILESASTNQTSMYLCASRTGMNTEAFFGQGTRLTVV.

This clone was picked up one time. This CDR3 reads CASSFRGKQFF. The CDR3 DNA is TGCGCCAGCAGCTTCAGGGGGAAGCAGTTCTTC. V usage is TRBV5-1 and J usage is TRBJ2-1, with 7 bases fitting TRBD1. CDR1 is SGHRS, CDR2 YFSETQ, per germline. This CDR3 has 11 residues. After removal of 2 bases from V and 11 bases from J, the junction contained 1 base not matched to a gene.

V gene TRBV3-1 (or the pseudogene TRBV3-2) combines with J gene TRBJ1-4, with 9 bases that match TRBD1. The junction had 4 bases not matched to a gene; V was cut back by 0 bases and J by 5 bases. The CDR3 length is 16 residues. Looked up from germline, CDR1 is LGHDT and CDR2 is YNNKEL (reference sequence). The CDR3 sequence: CASSQEFGTGNEKLFF. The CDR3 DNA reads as TGTGCCAGCAGCCAAGAGTTTGGGACAGGGAATGAAAAACTGTTTTTT.

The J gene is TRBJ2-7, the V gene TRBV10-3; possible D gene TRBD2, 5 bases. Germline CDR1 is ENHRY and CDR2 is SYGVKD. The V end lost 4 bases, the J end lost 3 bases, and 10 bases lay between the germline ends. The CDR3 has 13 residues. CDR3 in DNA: TGTGCCATCAGTGCGGGATTCCTCTACGAGCAGTACTTC. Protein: CAISAGFLYEQYF.

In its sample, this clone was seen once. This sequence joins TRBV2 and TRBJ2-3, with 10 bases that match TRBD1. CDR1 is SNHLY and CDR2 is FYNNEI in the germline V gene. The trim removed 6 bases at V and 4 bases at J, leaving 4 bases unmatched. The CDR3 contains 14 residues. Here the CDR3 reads CASRGQGMADTQYF. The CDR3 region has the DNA TGTGCCAGCAGGGGACAGGGGATGGCAGATACGCAGTATTTT.

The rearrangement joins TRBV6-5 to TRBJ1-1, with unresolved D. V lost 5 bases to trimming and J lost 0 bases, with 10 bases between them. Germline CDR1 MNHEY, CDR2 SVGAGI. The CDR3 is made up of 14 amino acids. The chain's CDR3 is CASSLPEMNTEAFF. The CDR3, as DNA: TGTGCCAGCAGTCTTCCAGAAATGAACACTGAAGCTTTCTTT.

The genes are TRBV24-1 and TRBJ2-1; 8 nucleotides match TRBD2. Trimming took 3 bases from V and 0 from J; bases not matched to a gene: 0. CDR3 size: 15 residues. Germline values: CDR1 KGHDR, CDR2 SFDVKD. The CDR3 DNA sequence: TGTGCCACCAGTGATAGCGGGAGCTCCTACAATGAGCAGTTCTTC. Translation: CATSDSGSSYNEQFF.

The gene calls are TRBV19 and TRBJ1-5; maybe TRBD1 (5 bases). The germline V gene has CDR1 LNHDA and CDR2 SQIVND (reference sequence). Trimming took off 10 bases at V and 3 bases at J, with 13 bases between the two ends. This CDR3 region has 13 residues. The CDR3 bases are TGTGCCACCCAGGGCCTTAACAATCAGCCCCAGCATTTT. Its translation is CATQGLNNQPQHF.